Below are 25 T cell receptor beta chains sequenced from a single sample in a study of blood T cell repertoires in COVID-19. TCRdb keeps only in-frame clones here, not all; method: immunoSEQ multiplex PCR. The sample shows roughly 180,000 clones, around four fifths of them seen only once. The sample was PBMCs or T cells enriched from blood (not recorded which). These receptors came from a middle-aged man who had recovered from COVID-19.

The chain carries TRBV6-5 and TRBJ2-7, with D possibly being TRBD2 (5 bases). Deletions cut 1 base from V and 2 bases from J, with 12 bases between. Germline V gene sequence: CDR1 MNHEY, CDR2 SVGAGI. This CDR3 spans 15 amino acids. The CDR3: CASSYLAGVPYEQYF. The CDR3 DNA sequence: TGTGCCAGCAGTTACTTGGCGGGCGTACCCTACGAGCAGTACTTC.

This clone was detected a few times. J is TRBJ2-5 and V is TRBV7-7; 9 bases match TRBD2. V lost 2 bases, J lost 5 bases, and 6 bases stayed unmatched. Germline-derived CDR1 and CDR2 are SSHAT and FNYEAQ (reference sequence). The CDR3 has 15 residues. The CDR3 DNA follows: TGTGCCAGCAGCTTATACGCGGGAGGGGGGGAGACCCAGTACTTC. Translated, it gives CASSLYAGGGETQYF.

As to this clone: Germline and junction disagree at one end, which may indicate a read error. This chain uses TRBV5-6 with TRBJ1-5; possible D gene TRBD1, 6 bases. The CDR3 runs to 13 residues. Germline assignment: CDR1 SGHDT and CDR2 YYEEEE. The CDR3 region is CASSLDRAQPQHF. CDR3 nucleotides: TGTGCCAGCAGCTTGGACAGGGCCCAGCCCCAACATTTT.

This clone was seen a few times. The V gene is TRBV7-9, the J gene TRBJ2-1, with TRBD2 identical over 7 bases. The V segment lost 5 bases and the J segment 4 bases; nucleotides outside the gene matches: 14. Germline V gives CDR1 SEHNR, CDR2 FQNEAQ (reference sequence). This CDR3 has 17 residues. CDR3 in amino acids: CASSLPLRLAAYNEQFF. Written as DNA, the CDR3 is TGTGCCAGCAGCCTCCCCCTCAGACTAGCCGCTTACAATGAGCAGTTCTTC.

The chain has TRBV4-3 and TRBJ2-2, with D unresolved. CDR3 length equals 14 residues. Trimming removed 0 bases at V and 2 bases at J, with 4 bases between. The germline V gene encodes CDR1 LGHNA and CDR2 YSLEER. CDR3: CASSQDHNTGELFF. CDR3 nucleotide sequence: TGCGCCAGCAGCCAAGACCATAACACCGGGGAGCTGTTTTTT.

This clone was counted a single time. The V call is TRBV5-1, the J call TRBJ1-5; D call uncertain. The CDR3 runs 14 residues. Germline CDR1 SGHRS, CDR2 YFSETQ. V lost 0 bases and J 4 bases, leaving 8 bases between the germline ends. In DNA form, the CDR3 reads TGCGCCAGCAGCTTGGAGCCCGTGAATCAGCCCCAGCATTTT. It specifies CASSLEPVNQPQHF.

The rearrangement joins TRBV5-1 to TRBJ1-2; 8 positions match TRBD1. J gave up 5 bases and V 4 bases, and 10 bases lay outside the gene matches. The germline V gene encodes CDR1 SGHRS and CDR2 YFSETQ. CDR3 size: 15 residues. CDR3: CASSTGQGLGYGYTF. The CDR3 DNA sequence: TGCGCCAGCAGCACAGGACAGGGCCTGGGGTATGGCTACACCTTC.

This clone was counted only a few times. The CDR3 sequence is CASSLVDSYTEAFF. CDR3 sequence (DNA): TGTGCCAGCAGCTTAGTGGACAGTTACACTGAAGCTTTCTTT. The chain combines TRBV11-1 with TRBJ1-1; TRBD1 is a possible D gene (6 bases). The ends were cut back, 1 base at V and 3 bases at J, with 9 bases in the middle. There are 14 residues in the CDR3. CDR1 is SGHAT and CDR2 is FQDESV in the germline V gene (reference sequence).

This chain uses TRBV30 with TRBJ1-2; TRBD1 matches 7 bases. The trim removed 5 bases at V and 4 bases at J, leaving 13 bases unmatched. Germline CDR1 and CDR2: GTSNPN and SVGIG (reference sequence). The CDR3 is 15 residues long. In DNA, the CDR3 is TGTGCCTGGGGGCACCTTCGGACAGGATTCTATGGCTACACCTTC. Translating it yields CAWGHLRTGFYGYTF. Drawing the rest from reference TRBV30 and TRBJ1-2, the complete variable domain is SQTIHQWPATLVQPVGSPLSLECTVEGTSNPNLYWYRQAAGRGLQLLFYSVGIGQISSEVPQNLSASRPQDRQFILSSKKLLLSDSGFYLCAWGHLRTGFYGYTFGSGTRLTVV.

The chain combines TRBV4-3 with TRBJ1-6; D call uncertain. The CDR3 consists of 16 residues. Looked up from germline, CDR1 is LGHNA and CDR2 is YSLEER. Deletions cut 0 bases from V and 2 bases from J, with 8 bases between. This chain's CDR3 is CASSQEAGTYNSPLHF. In nucleotides, the CDR3 is TGCGCCAGCAGCCAAGAAGCGGGGACCTATAATTCACCCCTCCACTTT.

The chain is built from TRBV30 and TRBJ2-3; TRBD2 aligns across 10 bases. In germline, CDR1 is GTSNPN, CDR2 SVGIG (reference sequence). V trimming: 3 bases; J trimming: 1 base; junction bases outside the gene matches: 1. The CDR3 covers 14 residues. The CDR3 is CAWSTSGGTDTQYF. CDR3 sequence (DNA): TGTGCCTGGAGCACTAGCGGGGGCACAGATACGCAGTATTTT.

V usage is TRBV4-3 and J usage is TRBJ2-6, with D perhaps TRBD1 (5 bases). V lost 3 bases and J lost 0, with 9 bases in between. Per germline, CDR1 LGHNA and CDR2 YSLEER. CDR3 length: 16 amino acids. The CDR3 sequence: CASSQDTASGANVLTF. The CDR3 DNA follows: TGCGCCAGCAGCCAGGACACCGCCTCTGGGGCCAACGTCCTGACTTTC.

The chain employs TRBV28 and TRBJ2-7; 8 bases fit TRBD2. J lost 6 bases, V lost 7 bases, and 17 bases had no gene match. Germline V gene lookup returns CDR1 MDHEN and CDR2 SYDVKM. The CDR3 length is 16 residues. The CDR3 spells CASIPGLGAGGSEQYF. The CDR3 nucleotides are TGTGCCAGCATCCCAGGCCTCGGGGCGGGAGGTAGCGAGCAGTACTTC.

The V call is TRBV19, the J call TRBJ1-1; 10 bases line up with TRBD1. Trimming removed 6 bases from V and 2 bases from J; junction bases left unmatched: 12. Germline V gives CDR1 LNHDA, CDR2 SQIVND (reference sequence). The CDR3 is 17 residues long. CDR3 protein: CASRSQGTGDGNTEAFF. The CDR3 DNA is TGTGCCAGTAGAAGCCAGGGGACAGGGGACGGAAACACTGAAGCTTTCTTT.

The V gene is TRBV13, the J gene TRBJ2-3, with TRBD2 matching over 8 bases. The ends lost 4 bases at V and 3 bases at J; junction bases unmatched: 15. The CDR3 has 18 amino acids. CDR1 is PRHDT, CDR2 FYEKMQ, per germline (reference sequence). CDR3 nucleotides: TGTGCCAGCAGCTCTGCATTCTTCCGGGAGGGTAGGACAGATACGCAGTATTTT. Translating it yields CASSSAFFREGRTDTQYF.

This chain links TRBV7-8 with TRBJ1-4; D gene uncertain. Looked up from germline, CDR1 is SGHVS and CDR2 is FQNEAQ. Trimming removed 1 base from V and 5 bases from J, with 14 bases in between. The CDR3 is 16 residues long. For the CDR3, the DNA is TGTGCCAGCAGCTTAGACCCCCTACTGCAAAATGAAAAACTGTTTTTT. Translation: CASSLDPLLQNEKLFF.

The chain employs TRBV6-5 and TRBJ2-7, with 9 nucleotides matching TRBD1. V gave up 7 bases and J gave up 2 bases; unmatched junction bases: 6. The CDR3 totals 14 residues. The germline gives CDR1 MNHEY, CDR2 SVGAGI. The CDR3 DNA is TGTGCCAGCATTTCCGGGACAGGGACCTACGAGCAGTACTTC. Translating gives CASISGTGTYEQYF.

V and J are TRBV5-1 and TRBJ2-3; TRBD2 aligns across 8 bases. The CDR3 consists of 16 residues. Germline loops: CDR1 SGHRS, CDR2 YFSETQ. J gave up 1 base and V 0 bases, and 4 bases lay outside the gene matches. This chain's CDR3 is CASSLDVSGGTDTQYF. The CDR3 coding sequence is TGCGCCAGCAGCTTGGATGTTAGCGGGGGCACAGATACGCAGTATTTT.

This clone occurred a few times. The rearrangement joins TRBV7-3 to TRBJ2-7, with TRBD2 identical over 9 bases. The trim removed 5 bases at V and 10 bases at J, leaving 15 bases unmatched. The CDR3 consists of 15 residues. Germline-derived CDR1 and CDR2 are SGHTA and FQGTGA. In DNA form, the CDR3 reads TGTGCCAGCAGCGAGCAGCCGGGACTAGCCCAGGTTCAGTACTTC. Translating it yields CASSEQPGLAQVQYF.

The chain carries TRBV6-5 and TRBJ1-2; D gene unclear. In germline, CDR1 is MNHEY, CDR2 SVGAGI. There are 14 residues in the CDR3. V was cut by 6 bases and J by 1 base, with 12 bases left in between. The CDR3 region is CASSDQDYNYGYTF. As DNA, the CDR3 is TGTGCCAGCAGCGACCAAGACTATAACTATGGCTACACCTTC.

The chain uses TRBV5-4 and TRBJ2-3; 7 positions agree with TRBD2. V lost 5 bases, J lost 1 base, and 4 bases stayed unmatched. Germline V gene sequence: CDR1 SGHNT, CDR2 YYREEE (reference sequence). The CDR3 is made up of 14 amino acids. The CDR3 nucleotides are TGTGCCAGCAGGCCTCGGGGGGGCACAGATACGCAGTATTTT. It encodes CASRPRGGTDTQYF. Based on the CDR3 plus reference TRBV5-4 and TRBJ2-3, the full variable domain is ETGVTQSPTHLIKTRGQQVTLRCSSQSGHNTVSWYQQALGQGPQFIFQYYREEENGRGNFPPRFSGLQFPNYSSELNVNALELDDSALYLCASRPRGGTDTQYFGPGTRLTVL.

The gene calls are TRBV9 and TRBJ2-5; TRBD1 matches 8 bases. Trimming removed 0 bases from V and 2 bases from J; junction bases left unmatched: 6. Germline-derived CDR1 and CDR2 are SGDLS and YYNGEE. The CDR3 length is 16 residues. The CDR3 sequence is CASSVDPTGDQETQYF. DNA of the CDR3: TGTGCCAGCAGCGTAGACCCGACAGGGGATCAAGAGACCCAGTACTTC.

Concerning this clone: The junction shows a germline mismatch at one end, possibly a read error. The V gene is TRBV7-2, the J gene TRBJ1-1, with D maybe TRBD1 (5 bases). The CDR3 consists of 13 residues. Germline-derived CDR1 and CDR2 are SGHTA and FQGNSA. The CDR3 nucleotides are TGTGCCAGCAGCTTAGTTTTGGGACTAGGGTTGGGATTT. The encoded protein is CASSLVLGLGLGF. The full variable domain, with the rest looked up from reference TRBV7-2 and TRBJ1-1, is GAGVSQSPSNKVTEKGKDVELRCDPISGHTALYWYRQSLGQGLEFLIYFQGNSAPDKSGLPSDRFSAERTGGSVSTLTIQRTQQEDSAVYLCASSLVLGLGLGFGQGTRLTVV.

As concerns this clone: Relative to the germline gene, one junction end is altered; a read error may explain this. The V gene is TRBV13, the J gene TRBJ2-6; the match to TRBD2 covers 10 bases. The V gene's germline CDR1 is PRHDT and CDR2 FYEKMQ (reference sequence). CDR3 length equals 18 residues. This chain's CDR3 is CASSIGLAAFSGANVLTF. The CDR3 bases are TGTGCCAGCAGCATAGGACTAGCGGCCTTCTCTGGGGCCAACGTCCTGACTTTC.

The rearrangement joins TRBV2 to TRBJ2-7; 10 nucleotides line up with TRBD1. J gave up 6 bases and V 5 bases, and 4 bases lay outside the gene matches. This CDR3 region has 13 residues. From germline, CDR1 is SNHLY and CDR2 FYNNEI. CDR3 amino acids: CASSTGQGFEQYV. The CDR3 DNA follows: TGTGCCAGCAGTACGGGACAGGGGTTCGAGCAGTACGTC.